The 21 T cell receptor beta chains presented below share a single source sample, sequenced in a study of T cell responses to AZD1222 COVID-19 vaccine (dated by TCRdb to the early 2020s). The library was obtained by the immunoSEQ multiplex PCR assay. TCRdb limited this immuneACCESS table to in-frame rearrangements with V and J called. A share of clones is missing; checked studies link under half to unresolved V genes, and the rest is unexplained. The sample yields about 85,000 clones; approximately 83% were counted once. The ten top clones hold under 9% of the sample. The time point label of this sample denotes: baseline before first vaccination. Specimen: peripheral blood, collected on day 0 of AZD1222 vaccination. The receptors were sampled from an adult in good health.

The rearrangement joins TRBV28 to TRBJ2-1; no clear D gene. This CDR3 is 14 amino acids long. Germline V gene data show CDR1 as MDHEN and CDR2 as SYDVKM. The ends were cut back, 7 bases at V and 2 bases at J, with 12 bases in the middle. The CDR3 reads CASNYNEAYNEQFF. The CDR3 nucleotides read TGTGCCAGCAATTATAACGAGGCCTACAATGAGCAGTTCTTC. Full variable domain (outside the CDR3, taken from reference TRBV28 and TRBJ2-1): DVKVTQSSRYLVKRTGEKVFLECVQDMDHENMFWYRQDPGLGLRLIYFSYDVKMKEKGDIPEGYSVSREKKERFSLILESASTNQTSMYLCASNYNEAYNEQFFGPGTRLTVL.

The chain employs TRBV28 and TRBJ1-2; D is perhaps TRBD1 (6 bases). Germline V lookup: CDR1 MDHEN, CDR2 SYDVKM. V dropped 6 bases and J dropped 3 bases, with 14 bases sitting between them. The CDR3 runs to 14 residues. The CDR3 nucleotides are TGTGCCAGCAGCAAACCGGGACAACACTATGGCTACACCTTC. Amino acid sequence: CASSKPGQHYGYTF.

The rearrangement joins TRBV10-3 to TRBJ2-2, with D perhaps TRBD1 or TRBD2 (5 bases each). The ends were cut back, 7 bases at V and 1 base at J, with 13 bases in the middle. Germline V lookup: CDR1 ENHRY, CDR2 SYGVKD. This CDR3 has 15 amino acids. The CDR3 DNA reads as TGTGCCATCAAAAAAGGGACGGGGAACACCGGGGAGCTGTTTTTT. Translated, it gives CAIKKGTGNTGELFF.

The V and J genes are TRBV28 and TRBJ2-5; 7 bases map to TRBD1. J gave up 6 bases and V 3 bases, and 4 bases lay outside the gene matches. Germline assignment: CDR1 MDHEN and CDR2 SYDVKM. There are 13 residues in the CDR3. DNA for the CDR3: TGTGCCAGCAGTTTGACAGGGCGGAAGACCCAGTACTTC. Translating gives CASSLTGRKTQYF.

V and J are TRBV7-9 and TRBJ2-5; 8 bases match TRBD2. CDR1 is SEHNR, CDR2 FQNEAQ, per germline (reference sequence). The CDR3 consists of 16 residues. V shed 7 bases, J shed 11 bases, and the junction held 21 bases outside the gene matches. CDR3 nucleotide sequence: TGTGCCAGCAATAGGACCGCGAAGGGTAGGAGCGGGAGTCAGTACTTC. Protein sequence: CASNRTAKGRSGSQYF.

V usage is TRBV19 and J usage is TRBJ2-1; no reliable D call. Germline-derived CDR1 and CDR2 are LNHDA and SQIVND (reference sequence). The V end lost 8 bases, the J end lost 2 bases, and 22 bases lay between the germline ends. This CDR3 comprises 17 residues. DNA of the CDR3: TGTGCCAGTGCCTTTCGGTGGCAGCCTTGGGCCTACAATGAGCAGTTCTTC. This translates into CASAFRWQPWAYNEQFF. The full variable domain, completed using reference TRBV19 and TRBJ2-1, is DGGITQSPKYLFRKEGQNVTLSCEQNLNHDAMYWYRQDPGQGLRLIYYSQIVNDFQKGDIAEGYSVSREKKESFPLTVTSAQKNPTAFYLCASAFRWQPWAYNEQFFGPGTRLTVL.

The V gene is TRBV12-5, the J gene TRBJ2-2; 8 bases map to TRBD2. Germline loops: CDR1 LGHNT, CDR2 FRNRAP. V trimming: 7 bases; J trimming: 6 bases; junction bases outside the gene matches: 10. The CDR3 has 15 amino acids. The CDR3 sequence: CASDGGRRTAGELFF. The CDR3 DNA follows: TGTGCTAGTGACGGCGGGAGGAGAACGGCCGGGGAGCTGTTTTTT.

The genes are TRBV10-3 and TRBJ2-1, with D perhaps matching TRBD2 (5 bases). Germline CDR1 reads ENHRY; CDR2 reads SYGVKD. The length of the CDR3 is 13 residues. Trimming pared 8 bases from V and 5 bases from J, leaving 13 bases between. The CDR3 loop is CAIALAGNNEQFF. The CDR3 DNA is TGTGCCATCGCGCTAGCAGGAAACAATGAGCAGTTCTTC.

The V gene is TRBV6-2 or TRBV6-3, the J gene TRBJ2-2; D unresolved. The CDR3 loop spans 15 amino acids. Germline V CDR1 and CDR2: MNHEY, SVGEGT. V was clipped by 4 bases and J by 5 bases, with 14 bases between them. The CDR3 nucleotides read TGTGCCAGCAGTTCGGGCCTCTTGGGGACCGGGGAGCTGTTTTTT. Encoded protein: CASSSGLLGTGELFF.

The chain is built from TRBV14 and TRBJ1-2, with D uncertain. V was clipped by 2 bases and J by 5 bases, with 3 bases between them. Looked up from germline, CDR1 is SGHDN and CDR2 is FVKESK. The CDR3 is 11 amino acids. In nucleotides, the CDR3 is TGTGCCAGCAGCCAAAATTATGGCTACACCTTC. Protein: CASSQNYGYTF.

The chain recombines TRBV10-3 with TRBJ2-7; D is undetermined. Germline V gives CDR1 ENHRY, CDR2 SYGVKD. The CDR3 sequence is 12 residues long. The CDR3 DNA reads as TGTGGTTTATCACGATTATCCTACGAGCAGTACTTC. Translating it yields CGLSRLSYEQYF.

The rearrangement uses TRBV2 and TRBJ1-6, with D unclear. The CDR3 has 15 amino acids. Germline V CDR1 and CDR2: SNHLY, FYNNEI. V was trimmed by 6 bases and J by 7 bases, leaving 16 bases between them. The CDR3, as DNA: TGTGCCAGCAGCGGGGTCATGGGAACGAATTCACCCCTCCACTTT. Translated, it gives CASSGVMGTNSPLHF.

This clone was found once. This chain links TRBV19 with TRBJ2-1; 7 nucleotides match TRBD1. The CDR3 covers 16 residues. Germline values: CDR1 LNHDA, CDR2 SQIVND (reference sequence). With V trimmed by 10 bases and J by 0 bases, 12 bases remained unmatched. CDR3 nucleotide sequence: TGTGCCACCACCCCGTCAGGGACAGTCTCCTACAATGAGCAGTTCTTC. This encodes CATTPSGTVSYNEQFF.

V and J are TRBV9 and TRBJ2-3; D might be TRBD2 (6 bases). With 5 bases removed from V and 2 bases from J, the gap between germline ends came to 12 bases. CDR1 and CDR2 (germline): SGDLS, YYNGEE. The CDR3 runs 14 residues. In DNA, the CDR3 is TGTGCCAGCAGTGGAGGGGAATTCACAGATACGCAGTATTTT. Its protein is CASSGGEFTDTQYF.

The chain links TRBV27 to TRBJ1-3, with 9 positions matching TRBD1. Germline V CDR1 and CDR2: MNHEY, SMNVEV (reference sequence). The J segment lost 5 bases and the V segment lost 5 bases, leaving 16 bases of the junction unmatched. The CDR3 spans 18 residues. The CDR3 coding sequence is TGTGCCAGCAGTCCCCTTATCGGGACAGGGAGTGTTAGAAACACCATATATTTT. Residues: CASSPLIGTGSVRNTIYF.

The chain links TRBV18 to TRBJ1-5, with D hard to call. Per germline, CDR1 KGHSH and CDR2 LQKENI. The CDR3 has 16 amino acids. V was clipped by 3 bases and J by 7 bases, with 19 bases between them. CDR3 amino acids: CASSPPWEGSMQPQHF. The CDR3 region has the DNA TGTGCCAGCTCACCCCCATGGGAGGGCAGCATGCAGCCCCAGCATTTT.

The gene calls are TRBV19 and TRBJ2-7; no clear D. In germline, CDR1 is LNHDA, CDR2 SQIVND (reference sequence). Trimming removed 3 bases from V and 5 bases from J, with 17 bases in between. There are 15 residues in the CDR3. CDR3 protein: CASSMSDRPIDEQYF. The CDR3 bases are TGTGCCAGTAGTATGTCCGATCGACCCATTGACGAGCAGTACTTC.

The V and J genes are TRBV19 and TRBJ2-3; D is unclear. The CDR3 has 15 residues. CDR1 LNHDA and CDR2 SQIVND come from the germline V gene (reference sequence). The germline V and J ends were trimmed by 5 bases and 0 bases, with 12 bases remaining between them. CDR3 sequence (DNA): TGTGCCAGTAGTTGGGCACACGCTAGCACAGATACGCAGTATTTT. Residues: CASSWAHASTDTQYF.

The chain is built from TRBV29-1 and TRBJ1-1; tentatively, D is TRBD1 (5 bases). The germline CDR1 and CDR2 sequences are SQVTM and ANQGSEA. The length of the CDR3 is 14 residues. Written as DNA, the CDR3 is TGCACCCTAACGAGGGGAGGGGTAAACACTGAAGCTTTCTTT. It translates to CTLTRGGVNTEAFF.

The V call is TRBV2, the J call TRBJ2-1; the match to TRBD2 covers 8 bases. V lost 7 bases and J lost 0; bases outside the gene matches: 8. Germline values: CDR1 SNHLY, CDR2 FYNNEI. There are 16 residues in the CDR3. CDR3 protein: CASTPGSGSSYNEQFF. The CDR3 DNA is TGTGCCAGCACCCCGGGAAGCGGGAGCTCCTACAATGAGCAGTTCTTC.

Of note for this clone: Other DNA sequences in this specimen translate into the identical CDR3. The chain recombines TRBV5-1 with TRBJ2-3; D call uncertain. Per the germline V gene, CDR1 is SGHRS and CDR2 is YFSETQ. There are 15 residues in the CDR3. V was trimmed by 0 bases and J by 0 bases, leaving 8 bases between them. The DNA of the CDR3 is TGCGCCAGCAGCTTGGTTGGGGATAGCACAGATACGCAGTATTTT. Translating it yields CASSLVGDSTDTQYF.